This T cell receptor (beta chain) was captured in a study of blood T cell repertoires in COVID-19. Study at large: Sample material is recorded as cDNA or gDNA derived from T cells, B-cell-depleted T cells, or PBMCs.

Deletions cut 8 bases from V and 6 bases from J, with 11 bases between. The CDR3 is made up of 12 amino acids. The germline CDR1 and CDR2 sequences are LNHDA and SQIVND (reference sequence). This clone was picked up one time. In the original workflow: Amplification with reference gene primers provided the estimates of nucleated cell counts. Some clones are missing from TCRdb's copy, which holds only in-frame ones; the method was immunoSEQ multiplex PCR. V and J calls and clone size are those listed in that table; D and trimming were worked out from the DNA. The sample includes approximately 220,000 clones, around nine tenths of them seen just once.

The V gene is TRBV19, the J gene TRBJ1-5; a possible D gene is TRBD1 (5 bases). The specimen was peripheral blood. The receptor was derived from a man aged 55-75 years who had recovered from COVID-19. The CDR3 DNA is TGTGCCAGTGGGGGAGGGACTCAGCCCCAGCATTTT. Translated, it gives CASGGGTQPQHF.